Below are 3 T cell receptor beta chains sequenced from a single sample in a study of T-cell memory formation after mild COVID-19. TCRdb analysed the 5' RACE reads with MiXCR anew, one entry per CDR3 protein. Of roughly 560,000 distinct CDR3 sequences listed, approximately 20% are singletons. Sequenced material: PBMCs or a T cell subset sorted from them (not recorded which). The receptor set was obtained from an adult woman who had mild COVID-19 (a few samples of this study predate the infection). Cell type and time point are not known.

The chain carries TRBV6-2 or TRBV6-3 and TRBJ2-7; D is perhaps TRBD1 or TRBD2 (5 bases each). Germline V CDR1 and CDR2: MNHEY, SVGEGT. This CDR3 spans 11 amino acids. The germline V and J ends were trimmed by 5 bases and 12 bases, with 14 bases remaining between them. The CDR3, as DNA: TGTGCCAGCAGTCAGGGACCTCTCGCGTACTTC. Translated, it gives CASSQGPLAYF.

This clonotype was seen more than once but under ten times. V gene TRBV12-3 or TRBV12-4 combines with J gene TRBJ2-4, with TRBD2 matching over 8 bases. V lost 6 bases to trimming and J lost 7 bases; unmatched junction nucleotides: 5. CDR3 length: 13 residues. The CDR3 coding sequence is TGTGCCAGCAGCCATAGCGGGGCGAACATTCAGTACTTC. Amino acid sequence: CASSHSGANIQYF.

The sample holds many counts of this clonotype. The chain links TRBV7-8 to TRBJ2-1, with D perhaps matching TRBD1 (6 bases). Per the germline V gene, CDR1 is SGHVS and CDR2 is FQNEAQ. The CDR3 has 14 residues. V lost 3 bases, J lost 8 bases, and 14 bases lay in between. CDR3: CASSLSGQSDEQFF. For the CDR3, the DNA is TGTGCCAGCAGCTTGAGTGGACAGTCCGATGAGCAGTTCTTC.